This T cell receptor beta chain emerged from a study of response to subunit inactivated influenza vaccine. Germline V gene data show CDR1 as SQVTM and CDR2 as ANQGSEA. CDR3 size: 14 residues. There are a few counts of this clonotype. Its antigen is currently unknown. TCRdb re-derived calls from the RT-PCR reads in MiXCR, one entry per CDR3 protein. The sample shows approximately 500,000 distinct CDR3 sequences, roughly 13% of them seen only once. Study findings and constraints: New T cells are recruited in small numbers by each seasonal influenza vaccination, according to the authors' suggestion.

V usage is TRBV29-1 and J usage is TRBJ2-3; possibly TRBD2 for D (5 bases). This sample comprised PBMCs from blood, obtained roughly 47 days after vaccination. The origin of this receptor is a man aged 45-60 years who received an inactivated influenza vaccine. CDR3 protein: CTIGSGIGADTQYF. The CDR3 nucleotides read TGCACAATCGGATCGGGGATTGGTGCAGATACGCAGTATTTT.